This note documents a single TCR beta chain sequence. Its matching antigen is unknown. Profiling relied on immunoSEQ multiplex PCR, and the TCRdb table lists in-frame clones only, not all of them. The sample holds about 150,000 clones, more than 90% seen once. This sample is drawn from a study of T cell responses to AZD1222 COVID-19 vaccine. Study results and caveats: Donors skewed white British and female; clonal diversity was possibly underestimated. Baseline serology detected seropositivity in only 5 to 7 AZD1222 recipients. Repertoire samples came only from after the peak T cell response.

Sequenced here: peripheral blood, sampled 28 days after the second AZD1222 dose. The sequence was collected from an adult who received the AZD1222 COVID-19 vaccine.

CDR3 sequence reads: CASSPFGGRGVDTQYF. CDR3 DNA: TGTGCCAGCAGCCCCTTTGGCGGGAGGGGGGTAGATACGCAGTATTTT. The chain joins TRBV28 to TRBJ2-3, with 9 bases lining up with TRBD2. V shed 6 bases and J 5 bases; nucleotides not matched to a gene: 12. This CDR3 has 16 amino acids. Per the germline V gene, CDR1 is MDHEN and CDR2 is SYDVKM.